Listed below are T cell receptor beta chains from one sample, sequenced in a study of blood T cell repertoires in COVID-19. Here immunoSEQ multiplex PCR was the method, and the copy in TCRdb shows in-frame clones only, minus some. This table has 200,000 to 250,000 clones, roughly 84% appearing once. The sample taken for sequencing was PBMCs or T cells enriched from blood (not recorded which). The source of these receptors is a woman aged 40 to 55 who had recovered from COVID-19. The CDR3 runs from the conserved cysteine through the conserved F or W. The D gene is left open where the match is weak. A row's size may be missing; if present it is once, few, many or a size class.

cdr3_aa: CASSRDRHTEAFF
cdr3_nt: TGTGCCAGCAGCCGAGACAGGCACACTGAAGCTTTCTTT
d_call: NA
clone_size: NA
v_call: TRBV6-5
j_call: TRBJ1-1

cdr3_aa: CSASKQGFHYGYTF
cdr3_nt: TGCAGTGCTAGTAAGCAGGGTTTTCACTATGGCTACACCTTC
d_call: NA
clone_size: once
v_call: TRBV20-1
j_call: TRBJ1-2

cdr3_aa: CSVEADNLDGYTF
cdr3_nt: TGCAGCGTTGAGGCCGATAACCTCGATGGCTACACCTTC
d_call: NA
clone_size: NA
v_call: TRBV29-1
j_call: TRBJ1-2

cdr3_aa: CASSPQGALGPLPHF
cdr3_nt: TGTGCCAGCTCACCCCAAGGGGCCCTCGGTCCTCTTCCCCACTTT
d_call: NA
clone_size: NA
v_call: TRBV18
j_call: TRBJ1-6

cdr3_aa: CASILSRTGNQPQHF
cdr3_nt: TGTGCCAGCATCTTATCGCGGACAGGGAATCAGCCCCAGCATTTT
d_call: TRBD1
clone_size: NA
v_call: TRBV6-5
j_call: TRBJ1-5

cdr3_aa: CAISDGGSSTDTQYF
cdr3_nt: TGTGCCATCAGTGACGGGGGTTCTAGCACAGATACGCAGTATTTT
d_call: NA
clone_size: NA
v_call: TRBV10-3
j_call: TRBJ2-3

cdr3_aa: CASSLSGEKLFF
cdr3_nt: TGTGCCAGCAGTTTATCCGGGGAAAAACTGTTTTTT
d_call: NA
clone_size: NA
v_call: TRBV28
j_call: TRBJ1-4

cdr3_aa: CASRRDREQFF
cdr3_nt: TGTGCCAGTAGAAGGGACAGGGAGCAGTTCTTC
d_call: TRBD1
clone_size: NA
v_call: TRBV19
j_call: TRBJ2-1

cdr3_aa: CASSLGLADTDTQYF
cdr3_nt: TGTGCCAGCAGCTTAGGCCTAGCGGACACAGATACGCAGTATTTT
d_call: TRBD2
clone_size: NA
v_call: TRBV11-2
j_call: TRBJ2-3

cdr3_aa: CAIKGTENTEAFF
cdr3_nt: TGTGCCATCAAAGGGACTGAGAACACTGAAGCTTTCTTT
d_call: NA
clone_size: NA
v_call: TRBV10-3
j_call: TRBJ1-1

cdr3_aa: CASSLDGETQYF
cdr3_nt: TGTGCCAGCAGCTTGGACGGGGAGACCCAGTACTTC
d_call: NA
clone_size: NA
v_call: TRBV5-5
j_call: TRBJ2-5

cdr3_aa: CASSLGTGGGEKLFF
cdr3_nt: TGCGCCAGCAGCCTCGGGACAGGGGGCGGAGAAAAACTGTTTTTT
d_call: TRBD1
clone_size: NA
v_call: TRBV5-1
j_call: TRBJ1-4

cdr3_aa: CATSRDEEEQYF
cdr3_nt: TGTGCCACCAGCAGAGACGAGGAGGAGCAGTACTTC
d_call: NA
clone_size: NA
v_call: TRBV15
j_call: TRBJ2-7

cdr3_aa: CASSPVPSSPFSYNEQFF
cdr3_nt: TGTGCCAGCTCACCGGTACCTAGTAGCCCCTTCTCCTACAATGAGCAGTTCTTC
d_call: NA
clone_size: once
v_call: TRBV18
j_call: TRBJ2-1

cdr3_aa: CASSMGAAGELFF
cdr3_nt: TGTGCCAGCAGCATGGGGGCCGCCGGGGAGCTGTTTTTT
d_call: NA
clone_size: NA
v_call: TRBV9
j_call: TRBJ2-2

cdr3_aa: CASSLTTGIYEQYF
cdr3_nt: TGTGCCAGCAGCCTTACCACAGGAATCTACGAGCAGTACTTC
d_call: NA
clone_size: NA
v_call: TRBV27
j_call: TRBJ2-7

cdr3_aa: CATTAREGSTDTQYF
cdr3_nt: TGTGCCACGACGGCCCGGGAGGGCAGCACAGATACGCAGTATTTT
d_call: TRBD2
clone_size: NA
v_call: TRBV27
j_call: TRBJ2-3

cdr3_aa: CASSSTGSTEAFF
cdr3_nt: TGTGCCAGCAGCTCTACAGGGAGTACTGAAGCTTTCTTT
d_call: NA
clone_size: few
v_call: TRBV7-2
j_call: TRBJ1-1

cdr3_aa: CASSLYDTQYF
cdr3_nt: TGTGCCAGCAGCCTATATGATACGCAGTATTTT
d_call: NA
clone_size: NA
v_call: TRBV14
j_call: TRBJ2-3

cdr3_aa: CASSLFREVDEQFF
cdr3_nt: TGTGCCAGCAGCTTGTTCAGGGAGGTGGATGAGCAGTTCTTC
d_call: NA
clone_size: few
v_call: TRBV7-8
j_call: TRBJ2-1

cdr3_aa: CASSLRQGSNSPLHF
cdr3_nt: TGTGCCAGCAGTTTACGGCAGGGATCCAATTCACCCCTCCACTTT
d_call: NA
clone_size: NA
v_call: TRBV28
j_call: TRBJ1-6

cdr3_aa: CASSLDFWDRVAYGYTF
cdr3_nt: TGTGCCAGCAGCTTAGATTTTTGGGACAGGGTGGCCTATGGCTACACCTTC
d_call: TRBD1
clone_size: NA
v_call: TRBV7-8
j_call: TRBJ1-2

cdr3_aa: CASSEIGKFYGYTF
cdr3_nt: TGTGCCAGCAGTGAAATCGGGAAATTCTATGGCTACACCTTC
d_call: NA
clone_size: NA
v_call: TRBV25-1
j_call: TRBJ1-2

cdr3_aa: CSASKSSGSRRELFF
cdr3_nt: TGCAGTGCTAGTAAATCTTCAGGGTCTCGGAGGGAGCTGTTTTTT
d_call: NA
clone_size: NA
v_call: TRBV20-1
j_call: TRBJ2-2

cdr3_aa: CASSPSRQVPNTIYF
cdr3_nt: TGTGCCAGTAGTCCCTCTAGACAGGTGCCAAACACCATATATTTT
d_call: NA
clone_size: NA
v_call: TRBV19
j_call: TRBJ1-3

cdr3_aa: CASSVGQGAKRRTEAFF
cdr3_nt: TGTGCCAGCAGCGTAGGGCAGGGGGCAAAAAGGCGGACTGAAGCTTTCTTT
d_call: TRBD1
clone_size: NA
v_call: TRBV9
j_call: TRBJ1-1

cdr3_aa: CASRGQGSTEAFF
cdr3_nt: TGTGCCAGCAGGGGACAGGGGAGCACTGAAGCTTTCTTT
d_call: TRBD1
clone_size: NA
v_call: TRBV28
j_call: TRBJ1-1

cdr3_aa: CASSQGGTGWREQYF
cdr3_nt: TGTGCCAGCAGCCAAGGGGGGACAGGTTGGAGGGAGCAGTACTTC
d_call: TRBD1
clone_size: NA
v_call: TRBV3-1/TRBV3-2
j_call: TRBJ2-7

cdr3_aa: CATSRSTGTKYDEQYF
cdr3_nt: TGTGCCACCAGCAGGTCAACCGGGACTAAGTACGACGAGCAGTACTTC
d_call: TRBD2
clone_size: NA
v_call: TRBV15
j_call: TRBJ2-7

cdr3_aa: CTGGRGFGETQYF
cdr3_nt: TGCACCGGGGGCAGGGGTTTCGGAGAGACCCAGTACTTC
d_call: NA
clone_size: NA
v_call: TRBV29-1
j_call: TRBJ2-5

cdr3_aa: CASQTLGLATNEQFF
cdr3_nt: TGTGCCAGCCAAACCCTGGGCCTAGCCACCAATGAGCAGTTCTTC
d_call: NA
clone_size: NA
v_call: TRBV28
j_call: TRBJ2-1

cdr3_aa: CASSDRALFGNTIYF
cdr3_nt: TGTGCCAGTAGCGACAGGGCCCTCTTCGGAAACACCATATATTTT
d_call: TRBD1
clone_size: NA
v_call: TRBV19
j_call: TRBJ1-3

cdr3_aa: CASSVAGAWNEQFF
cdr3_nt: TGTGCCAGCAGTGTTGCGGGAGCCTGGAATGAGCAGTTCTTC
d_call: TRBD2
clone_size: NA
v_call: TRBV2
j_call: TRBJ2-1

cdr3_aa: CASSPPGWRALHF
cdr3_nt: TGTGCCAGCAGTCCCCCGGGTTGGAGGGCCCTCCACTTT
d_call: NA
clone_size: NA
v_call: TRBV28
j_call: TRBJ1-6

cdr3_aa: CASSPAGVRDTEAFF
cdr3_nt: TGTGCCAGCAGCCCGGCAGGGGTGCGGGACACTGAAGCTTTCTTT
d_call: NA
clone_size: few
v_call: TRBV28
j_call: TRBJ1-1

cdr3_aa: CASSSQDRGVAGELFF
cdr3_nt: TGTGCCAGCAGCTCGCAGGACAGGGGGGTCGCCGGGGAGCTGTTTTTT
d_call: TRBD1
clone_size: NA
v_call: TRBV5-4
j_call: TRBJ2-2

cdr3_aa: CASTFGNEQFF
cdr3_nt: TGTGCCAGCACCTTCGGCAATGAGCAGTTCTTC
d_call: NA
clone_size: NA
v_call: TRBV28
j_call: TRBJ2-1

cdr3_aa: CASSKELLSSGANVLTF
cdr3_nt: TGTGCCAGTTCCAAGGAGCTTCTTAGCTCTGGGGCCAACGTCCTGACTTTC
d_call: NA
clone_size: few
v_call: TRBV2
j_call: TRBJ2-6

cdr3_aa: CASSLVRGRTYNEQFF
cdr3_nt: TGTGCCAGCAGCTTAGTAAGGGGAAGGACCTACAATGAGCAGTTCTTC
d_call: NA
clone_size: NA
v_call: TRBV11-2
j_call: TRBJ2-1

cdr3_aa: CASSSLMGLAGSYF
cdr3_nt: TGTGCCAGCAGTTCCCTCATGGGGTTAGCGGGTTCGTATTTT
d_call: TRBD2
clone_size: once
v_call: TRBV28
j_call: TRBJ2-3

cdr3_aa: CASSGEGGYTEAFF
cdr3_nt: TGTGCCAGCAGTGGAGAGGGAGGGTACACTGAAGCTTTCTTT
d_call: NA
clone_size: NA
v_call: TRBV2
j_call: TRBJ1-1

cdr3_aa: CASSLAGDRGDGYTF
cdr3_nt: TGTGCCAGCAGCTTAGCGGGGGACAGGGGGGATGGCTACACCTTC
d_call: TRBD1
clone_size: once
v_call: TRBV7-2
j_call: TRBJ1-2

cdr3_aa: CASSLVRGGRAGELFF
cdr3_nt: TGTGCCAGCAGCTTGGTACGGGGGGGAAGGGCCGGGGAGCTGTTTTTT
d_call: TRBD2
clone_size: NA
v_call: TRBV5-6
j_call: TRBJ2-2

cdr3_aa: CASSSPSIADTQYF
cdr3_nt: TGCGCCAGCAGCTCCCCCTCAATAGCAGATACGCAGTATTTT
d_call: NA
clone_size: NA
v_call: TRBV5-1
j_call: TRBJ2-3

cdr3_aa: CASSHLRRGSSYNEQFF
cdr3_nt: TGTGCCAGCAGCCACCTCCGTCGCGGGAGCTCCTACAATGAGCAGTTCTTC
d_call: TRBD2
clone_size: NA
v_call: TRBV14
j_call: TRBJ2-1

cdr3_aa: CASSVGGLAASYNEQFF
cdr3_nt: TGTGCCAGCAGCGTAGGGGGACTAGCGGCTTCCTACAATGAGCAGTTCTTC
d_call: TRBD2
clone_size: NA
v_call: TRBV9
j_call: TRBJ2-1

cdr3_aa: CASSSRAGGLGEQFF
cdr3_nt: TGTGCCAGCAGCTCCCGAGCGGGAGGGTTGGGTGAGCAGTTCTTC
d_call: TRBD2
clone_size: NA
v_call: TRBV7-2
j_call: TRBJ2-1

cdr3_aa: CASSLEPGDYGYTF
cdr3_nt: TGCGCCAGCAGCTTGGAGCCGGGGGACTATGGCTACACCTTC
d_call: NA
clone_size: NA
v_call: TRBV5-1
j_call: TRBJ1-2

cdr3_aa: CASSLGLAGDTQYF
cdr3_nt: TGTGCCAGCAGCTTAGGACTAGCGGGAGATACGCAGTATTTT
d_call: TRBD2
clone_size: NA
v_call: TRBV7-7
j_call: TRBJ2-3

cdr3_aa: CASSQYARGGYTF
cdr3_nt: TGTGCCAGCAGCCAGTATGCCAGGGGCGGCTACACCTTC
d_call: NA
clone_size: few
v_call: TRBV3-1/TRBV3-2
j_call: TRBJ1-2

cdr3_aa: CASRIAGTRVNEQFF
cdr3_nt: TGCGCCAGCAGAATCGCCGGGACTAGAGTCAATGAGCAGTTCTTC
d_call: TRBD2
clone_size: few
v_call: TRBV4-1
j_call: TRBJ2-1

cdr3_aa: CASSQELRNEQFF
cdr3_nt: TGTGCCAGCAGCCAAGAACTGCGGAATGAGCAGTTCTTC
d_call: NA
clone_size: few
v_call: TRBV3-1/TRBV3-2
j_call: TRBJ2-1

cdr3_aa: CASSPGTPVATNEKLFF
cdr3_nt: TGTGCCAGCAGTCCCGGGACACCAGTTGCAACTAATGAAAAACTGTTTTTT
d_call: NA
clone_size: NA
v_call: TRBV6-6
j_call: TRBJ1-4

cdr3_aa: CASSLNPPLAGAVAKGWNEQFF
cdr3_nt: TGTGCCAGCAGCTTAAACCCCCCCTTAGCGGGAGCGGTCGCCAAGGGTTGGAATGAGCAGTTCTTC
d_call: TRBD2
clone_size: NA
v_call: TRBV7-3
j_call: TRBJ2-1